The next 26 T cell receptor beta chains were all read from a single sample in a study of T cell changes during pregnancy in multiple sclerosis (dated by TCRdb to between 2018 and 2021). The library was built by means of the immunoSEQ multiplex PCR assay. The table comes from immuneACCESS by way of TCRdb, which keeps in-frame sequences with V and J called. Part of the clones is missing from these tables; in studies checked, under half for an unresolved V gene and the rest for unknown reasons. The sample has about 72,000 clones on record, 91% of them singletons. The top ten clones comprise around 0.86% of the sample. The sequencing here drew on peripheral blood, taken in the second trimester of pregnancy. These receptors originate from a female donor with multiple sclerosis, enrolled in a pregnancy study.

The chain couples TRBV2 to TRBJ2-7; the match to TRBD1 covers 10 bases. From germline, CDR1 is SNHLY and CDR2 FYNNEI. The ends lost 8 bases at V and 6 bases at J; junction bases unmatched: 7. This CDR3 has 13 residues. The CDR3 DNA follows: TGTGCCAGCTCGGACAGGGGGTCGGGCGAGCAGTACTTC. It codes for CASSDRGSGEQYF. Variable domain in full (rest from reference TRBV2 and TRBJ2-7): EPEVTQTPSHQVTQMGQEVILRCVPISNHLYFYWYRQILGQKVEFLVSFYNNEISEKSEIFDDQFSVERPDGSNFTLKIRSTKLEDSAMYFCASSDRGSGEQYFGPGTRLTVT.

The chain combines TRBV7-2 with TRBJ2-7; D is perhaps TRBD2 (5 bases). Germline V CDR1 and CDR2: SGHTA, FQGNSA. Deletions cut 6 bases from V and 6 bases from J, with 15 bases between. This CDR3 is built from 13 residues. The CDR3 DNA reads TGTGCCAGCAGAGGATCTAGCAGTCCCGAGCAGTACTTC. Amino acid sequence: CASRGSSSPEQYF.

The chain combines TRBV5-1 with TRBJ1-1; 9 positions match TRBD1. J was trimmed by 4 bases and V by 4 bases; bases with no gene match: 5. The CDR3 has 14 amino acids. Per germline, CDR1 SGHRS and CDR2 YFSETQ. CDR3 nucleotides: TGCGCCAGCAGCCCCGGGACAGGGTTCACTGAAGCTTTCTTT. This sequence encodes CASSPGTGFTEAFF.

This sequence joins TRBV9 and TRBJ2-3, with 11 bases identical to TRBD2. CDR3 length: 16 amino acids. The V segment lost 6 bases and the J segment 4 bases; nucleotides outside the gene matches: 10. Germline lookup yields CDR1 SGDLS and CDR2 YYNGEE. CDR3 DNA sequence: TGTGCCAGCACCAGACTAGCGGGGATAGCATCAGATACGCAGTATTTT. This codes for CASTRLAGIASDTQYF. Looking up the rest from reference TRBV9 and TRBJ2-3 gives the full variable domain: DSGVTQTPKHLITATGQRVTLRCSPRSGDLSVYWYQQSLDQGLQFLIQYYNGEERAKGNILERFSAQQFPDLHSELNLSSLELGDSALYFCASTRLAGIASDTQYFGPGTRLTVL.

This clone was picked up one time. The CDR3 loop is CASSLDGGGAKQYF. CDR3 in DNA: TGTGCCAGCAGCTTGGATGGCGGGGGGGCTAAGCAGTACTTC. V gene TRBV5-4 combines with J gene TRBJ2-7, with 9 bases identical to TRBD2. Trimming cost V 0 bases and J 8 bases; bases outside gene matches: 6. The CDR3 consists of 14 residues. Germline CDR1 SGHNT, CDR2 YYREEE (reference sequence).

This chain's CDR3 is CASSTRRTGQETQYF. CDR3 DNA: TGTGCCAGTAGTACCCGCCGGACAGGCCAAGAGACCCAGTACTTC. V gene TRBV19 combines with J gene TRBJ2-5, with 7 bases fitting TRBD1. CDR3 length: 15 amino acids. Germline V lookup: CDR1 LNHDA, CDR2 SQIVND (reference sequence). The trim removed 4 bases at V and 1 base at J, leaving 6 bases unmatched.

J is TRBJ2-1 and V is TRBV11-1; tentatively, D is TRBD1 (5 bases). The ends were cut back, 5 bases at V and 7 bases at J, with 18 bases in the middle. The CDR3 spans 15 residues. Germline V gene lookup returns CDR1 SGHAT and CDR2 FQDESV (reference sequence). The CDR3 sequence is CASSPRWDRGNEQFF. CDR3 DNA: TGTGCCAGCAGCCCCCGATGGGATAGGGGAAATGAGCAGTTCTTC.

This sequence joins TRBV19 and TRBJ2-5; the match to TRBD2 covers 11 bases. The germline CDR1 and CDR2 sequences are LNHDA and SQIVND (reference sequence). V shed 5 bases and J 5 bases; nucleotides not matched to a gene: 10. The CDR3 runs to 16 residues. The chain's CDR3 is CASSAGTSGLRETQYF. The CDR3 coding sequence is TGTGCCAGTAGTGCTGGGACTAGCGGACTTCGGGAGACCCAGTACTTC. Complete variable domain (other parts from reference TRBV19 and TRBJ2-5): DGGITQSPKYLFRKEGQNVTLSCEQNLNHDAMYWYRQDPGQGLRLIYYSQIVNDFQKGDIAEGYSVSREKKESFPLTVTSAQKNPTAFYLCASSAGTSGLRETQYFGPGTRLLVL.

This chain uses TRBV18 with TRBJ2-5, with 9 positions matching TRBD1. V lost 6 bases, J lost 0 bases, and 5 bases stayed unmatched. CDR3 size: 15 residues. Germline values: CDR1 KGHSH, CDR2 LQKENI. CDR3 protein: CASSPGTGYQETQYF. The DNA of the CDR3 is TGTGCCAGCTCCCCCGGGACAGGGTACCAAGAGACCCAGTACTTC.

The rearrangement links TRBV6-5 to TRBJ2-7, with a tentative D call TRBD1 (6 bases). The CDR3 has 11 amino acids. Germline V gives CDR1 MNHEY, CDR2 SVGAGI. The V and J ends lost 5 bases and 11 bases respectively, with 13 bases between them. CDR3 sequence reads: CASSIQGMKYF. The CDR3 DNA is TGTGCCAGCAGTATCCAGGGGATGAAGTACTTC.

The chain links TRBV4-3 to TRBJ2-3; no firm D call. The CDR3 contains 14 residues. V was pared by 2 bases and J by 4 bases, with 10 bases between. Looked up from germline, CDR1 is LGHNA and CDR2 is YSLEER. In nucleotides, the CDR3 is TGCGCCAGCAGCCAACTAGTCGAGGCAGATACGCAGTATTTT. Translated, it gives CASSQLVEADTQYF.

The rearrangement links TRBV11-2 to TRBJ2-7; tentative D call: TRBD2 (6 bases). Trimming removed 0 bases at V and 4 bases at J, with 13 bases between. This CDR3 comprises 15 residues. The germline gives CDR1 SGHAT, CDR2 FQNNGV. The CDR3 spells CASSLDRGSPYEQYF. In DNA, the CDR3 is TGTGCCAGCAGCTTAGATCGGGGGTCGCCATACGAGCAGTACTTC.

This rearrangement joins TRBV10-2 to TRBJ2-1, with TRBD1 identical over 7 bases. Germline values: CDR1 WSHSY, CDR2 SAAADI. This CDR3 is built from 15 residues. The V gene end was trimmed by 6 bases and the J gene end by 1 base; junction bases not matched to a gene: 6. In nucleotides, the CDR3 is TGCGCCAGCAGCGACAGGGTTAGGTCCTACAATGAGCAGTTCTTC. This sequence encodes CASSDRVRSYNEQFF.

The chain combines TRBV5-4 with TRBJ2-2; no clear D. Deletions cut 0 bases from V and 8 bases from J, with 11 bases between. Germline CDR1 reads SGHNT; CDR2 reads YYREEE (reference sequence). CDR3 size: 14 residues. CDR3 amino acids: CASSLGLVKGELFF. CDR3 coding DNA: TGTGCCAGCAGCTTGGGGCTAGTGAAGGGGGAGCTGTTTTTT.

The rearrangement joins TRBV19 to TRBJ2-5; the D gene is possibly TRBD1 (7 bases). Between the trimmed V and J ends, which lost 6 bases and 5 bases, there was a span of 13 bases. This CDR3 contains 13 residues. The germline gives CDR1 LNHDA, CDR2 SQIVND (reference sequence). CDR3 coding DNA: TGTGCCAGTAGCAGGGGGAGGAGGGAGACCCAGTACTTC. Translated: CASSRGRRETQYF. The whole variable domain, remainder taken from reference TRBV19 and TRBJ2-5, is DGGITQSPKYLFRKEGQNVTLSCEQNLNHDAMYWYRQDPGQGLRLIYYSQIVNDFQKGDIAEGYSVSREKKESFPLTVTSAQKNPTAFYLCASSRGRRETQYFGPGTRLLVL.

This chain uses TRBV7-6 with TRBJ1-5; D is undetermined. This CDR3 is 16 amino acids long. Trimming took 2 bases from V and 2 from J, leaving 13 bases between them. Germline CDR1 is SGHVS and CDR2 is FNYEAQ. The CDR3: CASSLLPLGGNQPQHF. The DNA of the CDR3 is TGTGCCAGCAGCTTATTACCCCTCGGGGGCAATCAGCCCCAGCATTTT.

This clone turned up a few times. The chain has TRBV19 and TRBJ1-2; possibly TRBD1 for D (5 bases). CDR1 and CDR2 from the germline V gene are LNHDA and SQIVND (reference sequence). The CDR3 runs to 13 residues. Trimming pared 3 bases from V and 7 bases from J, leaving 12 bases between. Written as DNA, the CDR3 is TGTGCCAGTAGTATGGGGGGAGGTAGTGGCTACACCTTC. The encoded protein is CASSMGGGSGYTF.

This clone appeared a single time. The V call is TRBV5-8, the J call TRBJ2-5, with D tentatively TRBD1 (6 bases). The CDR3 loop spans 14 amino acids. The ends were cut back, 4 bases at V and 5 bases at J, with 15 bases in the middle. Germline V gives CDR1 SGHTS, CDR2 YDEGEE. The CDR3: CASSGGHLRETQYF. The CDR3 nucleotides are TGTGCCAGCAGCGGGGGACACCTTAGGGAGACCCAGTACTTC.

The chain links TRBV6-1 to TRBJ2-5; TRBD2 matches 7 bases. V was pared by 7 bases and J by 0 bases, with 5 bases of the junction left unmatched. From germline, CDR1 is MNHNS and CDR2 SASEGT. The CDR3 runs to 14 residues. CDR3 sequence: CASNPGTNQETQYF. The CDR3 DNA follows: TGTGCCAGCAATCCCGGGACTAACCAAGAGACCCAGTACTTC.

The CDR3 here is CASSPGLAGEQFF. The DNA for the CDR3 is TGTGCCAGCTCACCTGGGTTAGCGGGTGAGCAGTTCTTC. The chain links TRBV18 to TRBJ2-1, with 7 bases that match TRBD2. V was clipped by 3 bases and J by 9 bases; unmatched bases: 5. In germline, CDR1 is KGHSH, CDR2 LQKENI. The CDR3 runs to 13 residues.

V gene TRBV9 combines with J gene TRBJ1-3; a weak D match, TRBD1 (5 bases). Germline V lookup: CDR1 SGDLS, CDR2 YYNGEE. The CDR3 length is 14 residues. The V end was cut by 3 bases, the J end by 4 bases, with 11 bases between. For the CDR3, the DNA is TGTGCCAGCAGCGAGTTCAGGGCCGGAAACACCATATATTTT. The encoded protein is CASSEFRAGNTIYF.

The chain recombines TRBV6-5 with TRBJ2-7, with D possibly matching TRBD2 (6 bases). Germline CDR1 is MNHEY and CDR2 is SVGAGI. The CDR3 length is 13 residues. Trimming removed 7 bases at V and 4 bases at J, with 14 bases between. The CDR3 sequence is CASKPPGRYEQYF. The CDR3 DNA sequence: TGTGCCAGCAAACCCCCAGGGAGGTACGAGCAGTACTTC.

The V and J genes are TRBV19 and TRBJ2-5; D perhaps matches TRBD2 (6 bases). CDR3 length equals 14 residues. Per the germline V gene, CDR1 is LNHDA and CDR2 is SQIVND (reference sequence). The V gene lost 7 bases and the J gene lost 3 bases, with 15 bases spanning the gap. This CDR3 reads CASTFAGSKETQYF. DNA of the CDR3: TGTGCCAGTACCTTTGCGGGGTCCAAAGAGACCCAGTACTTC.

This clone came up once. This sequence joins TRBV9 and TRBJ1-2; 7 nucleotides match TRBD1. The CDR3 covers 13 residues. Germline assignment: CDR1 SGDLS and CDR2 YYNGEE. V gave up 8 bases and J gave up 8 bases; unmatched junction bases: 12. For the CDR3, the DNA is TGTGCCAGTAAAAGTTTTAACAGGGGCGGCTACACCTTC. Translation: CASKSFNRGGYTF. Filled out from reference TRBV9 and TRBJ1-2, the complete variable domain reads DSGVTQTPKHLITATGQRVTLRCSPRSGDLSVYWYQQSLDQGLQFLIQYYNGEERAKGNILERFSAQQFPDLHSELNLSSLELGDSALYFCASKSFNRGGYTFGSGTRLTVV.

The chain combines TRBV12-5 with TRBJ2-3; D is unresolved. The CDR3 is made up of 15 amino acids. Germline V gene sequence: CDR1 LGHNT, CDR2 FRNRAP. The ends were cut back, 6 bases at V and 2 bases at J, with 15 bases in the middle. CDR3 sequence: CASGDPERITDTQYF. CDR3 coding DNA: TGTGCTAGTGGAGACCCGGAGCGAATCACAGATACGCAGTATTTT.

This chain connects TRBV7-2 to TRBJ1-4; D is uncertain. V shed 2 bases and J shed 8 bases, with 9 bases lying between them. Germline values: CDR1 SGHTA, CDR2 FQGNSA. The CDR3 extends over 13 amino acids. CDR3 sequence: CASSLLRREKLFF. In nucleotides, the CDR3 is TGTGCCAGCAGCTTACTCCGGAGAGAAAAACTGTTTTTT. The entire variable domain, with the rest obtained from reference TRBV7-2 and TRBJ1-4, is as follows: GAGVSQSPSNKVTEKGKDVELRCDPISGHTALYWYRQSLGQGLEFLIYFQGNSAPDKSGLPSDRFSAERTGGSVSTLTIQRTQQEDSAVYLCASSLLRREKLFFGSGTQLSVL.